What follows describes a single TCR beta chain. The target antigen is unknown. Germline is not matched at one junction end, which may reflect a read error. These data belong to a study of CD8 T cells in ankylosing spondylitis. General observations from the study: Past research had described some motif variants in reactive arthritis synovial fluid and blood.

Germline CDR1 and CDR2: SGHAT and FQNNGV. This CDR3 contains 13 residues. MiXCR, run by TCRdb on the 5' RACE reads, gives a single entry per CDR3 protein. The data show 200,000 to 250,000 distinct CDR3 sequences, with roughly a tenth seen just once and about 19% held by the top ten. The receptor was derived from a male donor with ankylosing spondylitis or in good health (not recorded which). Specimen: blood, either unsorted or a sorted T cell fraction (not recorded which). The chain couples TRBV11-2 to TRBJ2-2, with D uncertain. The CDR3 here is CPSSLDSPGELFF. For the CDR3, the DNA is TGTCCCAGCAGCTTAGATTCCCCCGGGGAGCTGTTTTTT.